Described below is a single TCR beta chain sequence and its context. The antigen remains unidentified. This record belongs to a study of CXCR3-negative and CXCR3-positive naive CD8 T cells. About the study: Libraries each contributed about 1.5 +/- 0.3 million TRB reads, for roughly 140 million in total.

In germline, CDR1 is ENHRY, CDR2 SYGVKD. The length of the CDR3 is 15 residues. The naive CD8+ gate required CD45RO-CCR7+CD27+CD95- phenotype. The authors made the TRB cDNA libraries by 5' RACE using UMI labels. TCRdb re-called the 5' RACE reads; every CDR3 protein appears as one record, without DNA. This sample contains tens of thousands of distinct CDR3 sequences. Study outcomes and limitations: Naive cells with CXCR3 showed TRB CDR3s that were more hydrophobic than those in CXCR3-negative naive cells. Sequencing showed both naive subsets with comparably high diversity, and memory CD8+ cells much lower. TRBV-TRBJ usage matched between naive CXCR3-negative and CXCR3-positive cells but not between memory cells.

The chain carries TRBV10-3 and TRBJ2-5; TCRdb's D call of TRBD2 is untestable without DNA. Sequencing used naive CXCR3+ CD8+ T cells from blood. Stated subset: CD45RO-CCR7+CD27+CD95- naive CD8+ T cells expressing CXCR3 (TNR3+). This clonotype was obtained from a human donor in good health. Some clones in this sample may be carry-over from other donors' samples. The CDR3 loop is CAISEGVNSGETQYF.